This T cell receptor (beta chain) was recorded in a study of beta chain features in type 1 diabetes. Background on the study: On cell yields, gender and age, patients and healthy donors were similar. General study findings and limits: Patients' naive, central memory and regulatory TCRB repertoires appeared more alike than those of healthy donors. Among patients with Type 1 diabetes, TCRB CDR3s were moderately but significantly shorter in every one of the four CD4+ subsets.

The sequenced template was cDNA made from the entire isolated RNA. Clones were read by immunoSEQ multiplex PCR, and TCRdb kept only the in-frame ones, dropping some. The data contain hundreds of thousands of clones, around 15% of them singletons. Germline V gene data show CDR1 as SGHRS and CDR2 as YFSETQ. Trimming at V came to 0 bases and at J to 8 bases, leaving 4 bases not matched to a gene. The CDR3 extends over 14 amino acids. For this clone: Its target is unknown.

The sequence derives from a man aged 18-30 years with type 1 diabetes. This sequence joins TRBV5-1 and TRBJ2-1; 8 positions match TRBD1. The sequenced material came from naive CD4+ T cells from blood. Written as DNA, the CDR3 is TGCGCCAGCAGCTTGGCACAGGGGGTGGATGAGCAGTTCTTC. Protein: CASSLAQGVDEQFF.